The clone carrying this T cell receptor (beta chain) came up a few times. Its antigen is not known. Using constant-segment primers, 5'RACE produced TCR alpha and TCR beta cDNA libraries carrying sample barcodes and UMIs. MiXCR was run by TCRdb on the 5' RACE reads, yielding one entry per CDR3 protein. The repertoire holds around 340,000 distinct CDR3 sequences, with around a fifth as singletons. The germline V gene encodes CDR1 SGHRS and CDR2 YFSETQ. There are 12 residues in the CDR3. Trimming removed 4 bases at V and 6 bases at J, with 8 bases between. The record originates from a study of T-cell memory formation after mild COVID-19. Study-level findings and limits: Confirmation was lacking for SARS-CoV-2 specificity of second-wave clones that peaked on day 37. CM and EM subsets held most contracting CD4+ clones; EMRA held CD8+ ones.

The sequence derives from an adult woman who had mild COVID-19 (a few samples of this study predate the infection). Cell type and time point are not known. Sequenced sample: PBMCs or a T cell subset sorted from them (not recorded which). This sequence joins TRBV5-1 and TRBJ2-1; D unclear. CDR3: CASSRAVNEQFF. The DNA for the CDR3 is TGCGCCAGCAGCAGGGCAGTCAATGAGCAGTTCTTC.